This TCR beta chain comes out of a study of T-cell memory formation after mild COVID-19. V was clipped by 7 bases and J by 5 bases, with 14 bases between them. Germline loops: CDR1 SQVTM, CDR2 ANQGSEA. This CDR3 has 12 amino acids. As for this clonotype: What it recognizes is unknown.

Notes on the study in general: CD4/CD8 balance held among clones contracting day 15 to 85, and later expanders leaned CD4+. CD4+ clones that contracted lay mainly in CM and EM; CD8+ ones lay in EMRA.

5'RACE with constant-segment primers yielded barcoded, UMI-tagged TCR alpha and TCR beta cDNA libraries. TCRdb redid the calling of the 5' RACE reads with MiXCR, one entry per CDR3 protein. The table includes approximately 250,000 distinct CDR3 sequences, roughly 15% detected once. The TCR sequence derives from an adult woman who had mild COVID-19 (a few samples of this study predate the infection). Cell type and time point are not known. This chain joins TRBV29-1 and TRBJ1-2; D not resolved. The sequenced sample was PBMCs or a T cell subset sorted from them (not recorded which). CDR3 sequence: CSAGSQSYGYTF. The CDR3 nucleotides are TGCAGCGCCGGGAGCCAGAGTTATGGCTACACCTTC.